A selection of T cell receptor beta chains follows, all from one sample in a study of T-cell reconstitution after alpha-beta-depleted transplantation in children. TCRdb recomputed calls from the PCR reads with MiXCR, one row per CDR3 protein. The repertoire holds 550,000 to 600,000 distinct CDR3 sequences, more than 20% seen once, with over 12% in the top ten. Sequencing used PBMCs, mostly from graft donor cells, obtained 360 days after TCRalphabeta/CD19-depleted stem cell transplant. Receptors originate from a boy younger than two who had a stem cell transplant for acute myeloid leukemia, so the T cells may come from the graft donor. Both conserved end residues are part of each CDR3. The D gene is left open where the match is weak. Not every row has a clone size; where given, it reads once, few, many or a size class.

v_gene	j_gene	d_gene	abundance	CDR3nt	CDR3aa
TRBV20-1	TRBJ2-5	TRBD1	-	TGCAGTGCTAGGACAGGGATGGAGACCCAGTACTTC	CSARTGMETQYF
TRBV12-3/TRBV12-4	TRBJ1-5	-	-	TGTGCCAGCAGCCCGGGACGGAGCAATCAGCCCCAGCATTTT	CASSPGRSNQPQHF
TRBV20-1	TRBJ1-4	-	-	TGCAGTGCTAGAGACGGGACAAGAGAAAAACTGTTTTTT	CSARDGTREKLFF
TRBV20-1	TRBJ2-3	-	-	TGCAGTGCTAGAGACCCATTCCTTTCAGATACGCAGTATTTT	CSARDPFLSDTQYF
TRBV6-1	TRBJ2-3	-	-	TGTGCCAGCACCGAAAATCGGGGTACGCAGTATTTT	CASTENRGTQYF
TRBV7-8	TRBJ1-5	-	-	TGTGCCAGCAGCTTAGCTAGGGAGTATAGCAATCAGCCCCAGCATTTT	CASSLAREYSNQPQHF
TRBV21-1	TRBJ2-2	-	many	TGTGCCACCATCGGGTCTTATCCCAATCTCACCAGCGGGGAGCTGTTTTTT	CATIGSYPNLTSGELFF
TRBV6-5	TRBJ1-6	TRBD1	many	TGTGCCAGCAGTTACGGGTCCTCTCGACAGGGCCTATATAATTCACCCCTCCACTTT	CASSYGSSRQGLYNSPLHF
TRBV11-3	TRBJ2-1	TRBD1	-	TGTGCCAGCAGCTTAGGGGTCCGGGACAGGGGCCATCTAAGCTCCTACAATGAGCAGTTCTTC	CASSLGVRDRGHLSSYNEQFF
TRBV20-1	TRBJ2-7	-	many	TGCAGTGCTACCCGCGGGACGTACGAGCAGTACTTC	CSATRGTYEQYF
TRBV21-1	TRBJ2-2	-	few	TGTGCCAGCAGCAGACCGACAGGAACCGGGGAGCTGTTTTTT	CASSRPTGTGELFF
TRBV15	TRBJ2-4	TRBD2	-	TGTGCCACCAGCCCGCGACTAGCGGGTGACTTCCTAGCCAAAAACATTCAGTACTTC	CATSPRLAGDFLAKNIQYF
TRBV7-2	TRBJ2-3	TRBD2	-	TGTGCCAGCAGCTTCGGGATGACTAGCGGGAGCACAGATACGCAGTATTTT	CASSFGMTSGSTDTQYF
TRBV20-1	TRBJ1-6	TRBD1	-	TGCAGTGCTCCGACAGGGAATAATTCACCCCTCCACTTT	CSAPTGNNSPLHF
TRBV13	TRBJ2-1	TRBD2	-	TGTGCCAGCAGCCTCGAGGGACTAGCAGACAATGAGCAGTTCTTC	CASSLEGLADNEQFF
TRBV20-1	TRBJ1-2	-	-	TGCAGTGCTAACCCGGACATATATGGCTACACCTTC	CSANPDIYGYTF
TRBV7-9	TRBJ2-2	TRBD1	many	TGTGCCAGCAGCTCGGACAGGCAGGGGCTGAACACCGGGGAGCTGTTTTTT	CASSSDRQGLNTGELFF
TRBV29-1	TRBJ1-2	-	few	TGCAGCGTTGGGGGGGGTGAAGGCTACACCTTC	CSVGGGEGYTF
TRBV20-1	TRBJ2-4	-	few	TGCAGTGCCCCCCGAAACGGGGACGCCAAAAACATTCAGTACTTC	CSAPRNGDAKNIQYF
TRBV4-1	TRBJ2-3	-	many	TGCGCCAGCAGCCAAGGGCAGGACGTGCAGGGTGCAGATACGCAGTATTTT	CASSQGQDVQGADTQYF
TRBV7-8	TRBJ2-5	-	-	TGTGCCAGCAGCTTAAGTGTAAACGCTGAGACCCAGTACTTC	CASSLSVNAETQYF
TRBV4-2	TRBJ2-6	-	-	TGTGCCAGCAGCCAGCAGGGGAACCCCAACTCTGGGGCCAACGTCCTGACTTTC	CASSQQGNPNSGANVLTF
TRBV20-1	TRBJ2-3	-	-	TGCAGTGGCGACAAGGAGGGGTGGAGGGCAGGGCCATCCAGGGCGCAGTATTTT	CSGDKEGWRAGPSRAQYF
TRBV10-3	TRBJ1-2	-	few	TGTGCCATCAGTGAAGGCAGGGAGGTTCTGGCTGGCTACACCTTC	CAISEGREVLAGYTF
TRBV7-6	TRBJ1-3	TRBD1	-	TGTGCCAGCAGCGAAGGGACAGGGGGCTCTGGAAACACCATATATTTT	CASSEGTGGSGNTIYF
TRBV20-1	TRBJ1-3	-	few	TGCAGTGCTAGAGTCGATTTGGACAGACGCTCTGGAAACACCATATATTTT	CSARVDLDRRSGNTIYF
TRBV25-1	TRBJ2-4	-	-	TGTGCCAGCAGTGAATGGGGAGCCATTCAGTACTTC	CASSEWGAIQYF
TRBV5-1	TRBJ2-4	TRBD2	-	TGCGCCAGCAGCGCGGCGGGGGTAGCCAAAAACATTCAGTACTTC	CASSAAGVAKNIQYF
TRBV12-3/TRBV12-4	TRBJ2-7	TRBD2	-	TGTGCCAGCAGTTTCGGGGGGGGCGCGGGGGAGCAGTACTTC	CASSFGGGAGEQYF
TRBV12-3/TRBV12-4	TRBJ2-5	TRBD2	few	TGTGCCAGCAGCCAACTAGCGGGGGTTGGGGAGACCCAGTACTTC	CASSQLAGVGETQYF
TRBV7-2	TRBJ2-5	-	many	TGTGCCAGCAGCTTATTACTAGTTTCCCAAGAGACCCAGTACTTC	CASSLLLVSQETQYF
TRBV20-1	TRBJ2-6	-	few	TGCAGTGCTAGAGCAGGGTTTGGGACCTCTGGGGCCAACGTCCTGACTTTC	CSARAGFGTSGANVLTF
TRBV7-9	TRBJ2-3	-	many	TGTGCCAGCAGCCCTACTTGGACGGACAGTGGTGATACGCAGTATTTT	CASSPTWTDSGDTQYF
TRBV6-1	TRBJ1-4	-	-	TGTGCCAGCTCCCGGAGGTTCTGGGACCATTCTAATGAAAAACTGTTTTTT	CASSRRFWDHSNEKLFF
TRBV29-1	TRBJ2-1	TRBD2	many	TGCAGCGTTGACGGGCTAGCGGGGGGGCGCCACAATGAGCAGTTCTTC	CSVDGLAGGRHNEQFF
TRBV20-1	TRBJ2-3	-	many	TGCAGTGCTCCGAGTGCGGCAGATACGCAGTATTTT	CSAPSAADTQYF
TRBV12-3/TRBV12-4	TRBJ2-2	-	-	TGTGCCAGCAGTTCGATGGGAGCCGGGGAGCTGTTTTTT	CASSSMGAGELFF
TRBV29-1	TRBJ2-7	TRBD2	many	TGCAGCGTTGAGGAGACTAGCTCCCACGAGCAGTACTTC	CSVEETSSHEQYF
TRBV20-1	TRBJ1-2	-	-	TGCAGTGCTAGACCCCCGACCGGGAATGGCTACACCTTC	CSARPPTGNGYTF
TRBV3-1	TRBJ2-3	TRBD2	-	TGTGCCAGCAGCCAGGGCGCGGGGGGCACGGATACGCAGTATTTT	CASSQGAGGTDTQYF
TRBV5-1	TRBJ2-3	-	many	TGCGCCAGCAGCTTCGCGGGACAGCGAAAACAAGATACGCAGTATTTT	CASSFAGQRKQDTQYF